The entry that follows covers one T cell receptor beta chain sequence. This entry comes from a study of cytomegalovirus exposure and HLA in healthy donors. This PCR relied on a set of 60 Vbeta primers and 13 Jbeta primers. The assay was immunoSEQ multiplex PCR, and TCRdb's table has in-frame clones only and misses some. The sample lists 120,000 or so clones, over 75% occurring once. Sequenced sample: PBMCs. The receptor was derived from a woman aged 18-35 years in good health and CMV-seronegative.

CDR3 DNA sequence: TGCGCCAGCAGCTTGGGTATAACAGCTAACTATGGCTACACCTTC. Protein sequence: CASSLGITANYGYTF. The chain couples TRBV5-1 to TRBJ1-2; no clear D gene. In germline, CDR1 is SGHRS, CDR2 YFSETQ. The V end was cut by 0 bases, the J end by 0 bases, with 9 bases between. The CDR3 is made up of 15 amino acids.